The T cell receptor beta chain under discussion was sequenced for a study of blood T cells in healthy people across ages. Broader study findings: Strong correlation linked observed beta diversity and percent naive T cells. Changes seen in expanded clonotypes were possibly confounded by donor CMV status left unknown.

With V trimmed by 4 bases and J by 6 bases, 8 bases remained unmatched. Per the germline V gene, CDR1 is KGHDR and CDR2 is SFDVKD. The CDR3 is 15 residues long. Turning to this clonotype: Its specificity is unknown.

PCR was performed a second time for roughly 7 to 11 cycles using a sample-barcoded 5' primer and a J-beta primer mix. Every cDNA was tagged by a template-switch adaptor with 12 random nucleotides. Using its own MiXCR run on the 5' RACE reads, TCRdb lists one record per CDR3 protein. The top ten hold over 15% of the sample, which has hundreds of thousands of distinct CDR3 sequences, around 32% seen once. This chain links TRBV24-1 with TRBJ2-3; 8 bases fit TRBD2. The clonotype comes from a woman aged 80 or older in good health. The sample was blood. CDR3 sequence reads: CATSDPGLAGDTQYF. The CDR3 DNA reads TGTGCCACCAGTGACCCCGGACTAGCAGGGGATACGCAGTATTTT.